Listed below are T cell receptor beta chains from one sample, sequenced in a study of cytomegalovirus exposure and HLA in healthy donors. Produced via immunoSEQ multiplex PCR; TCRdb's table is partial and in-frame only. The table shows about 78,000 clones, with approximately 95% occurring only once. The specimen sequenced was PBMCs. The receptors shown here come from a man between 18 and 29 years old in good health and CMV-seropositive. Each CDR3 is given with its conserved first and last residue. Fields, in order: clone size, J gene, D gene, V gene, CDR3 DNA, CDR3 protein. The D gene is left open where the match is weak. Size is stated for part of the rows, as once, few or many counts, or as a class when the clone is expanded.

>NA|TRBJ1-3|NA|TRBV28
TGTGCCAGCAAACCTCAGGGGCTGGGAAACACCATATATTTT
CASKPQGLGNTIYF
>NA|TRBJ1-1|NA|TRBV10-3
TGTGCCATCAGGCAGGGCAACACTGAAGCTTTCTTT
CAIRQGNTEAFF
>NA|TRBJ2-1|TRBD2|TRBV5-4
TGTGCCAGCAGCTCGGGACTAGCGGGAGTCGTTTTGAATGAGCAGTTCTTC
CASSSGLAGVVLNEQFF
>NA|TRBJ1-1|NA|TRBV19
TGTGCCAGTAGTATGAGGGCGGAGAACACTGAAGCTTTCTTT
CASSMRAENTEAFF
>NA|TRBJ1-2|NA|TRBV13
TGTGCCAGCAGCTTAAGGGCAGGGGATGGCTACACCTTC
CASSLRAGDGYTF
>NA|TRBJ1-1|NA|TRBV7-2
TGTGCCAGCAGCTTAGGGGGGGGGCCTCCACTAGGGTTCTTT
CASSLGGGPPLGFF
>NA|TRBJ2-1|NA|TRBV7-7
TGTGCTAGCAGCAAGGGACTCGGCACGTACAATGAGCAGTTCTTC
CASSKGLGTYNEQFF
>NA|TRBJ2-5|NA|TRBV28
TGTGCCAGCAGTCGCTCTACGGCGGCCCAAGAGACCCAGTACTTC
CASSRSTAAQETQYF
>NA|TRBJ1-1|NA|TRBV18
TGTGCCAGCTCCGGGACACAAAACACTGAAGCTTTCTTT
CASSGTQNTEAFF
>NA|TRBJ2-2|TRBD1|TRBV11-3
TGTGCCAGCAGCGCACAGGGGGTGGCCGGGGAGCTGTTTTTT
CASSAQGVAGELFF
>NA|TRBJ2-4|NA|TRBV16
TGTGCCAGCAGCCCTTACAGGGAGCTCGGGGGGAACATTCAGTACTTC
CASSPYRELGGNIQYF
>once|TRBJ2-4|NA|TRBV7-9
TGTGCCAGCAGCCGCGGAGGCGTCCTAGCCAAAAACATTCAGTACTTC
CASSRGGVLAKNIQYF
>NA|TRBJ2-5|NA|TRBV4-1
TGCGCCAGCAGCCAAAACCCCGAGGGGGGGGAGACCCAGTACTTC
CASSQNPEGGETQYF
>NA|TRBJ2-7|NA|TRBV5-1
TGCGCCAGCAGCTTGGAACAGGGATTCGACGAGCAGTACTTC
CASSLEQGFDEQYF
>NA|TRBJ2-2|TRBD1|TRBV11-1
TGTGCCAGCAGCCCGGACAGGGCGGGCGGGGAGCTGTTTTTT
CASSPDRAGGELFF
>NA|TRBJ2-1|TRBD2|TRBV27
TGTGCCAGCACCTTAGCGGGAGGGGGCAATGAGCAGTTCTTC
CASTLAGGGNEQFF
>NA|TRBJ2-3|NA|TRBV6-5
TGTGCCAGCAGTTTGACAGTGAGCACAGATACGCAGTATTTT
CASSLTVSTDTQYF
>NA|TRBJ2-7|TRBD1|TRBV6-5
TGTGCCAGCAAAAGGGACAGGGGGTACAGCTACGGGCAGTACTTC
CASKRDRGYSYGQYF
>NA|TRBJ1-2|NA|TRBV29-1
TGCAGCGTTATCGGGATAGCGGGTGGCTACACCTTC
CSVIGIAGGYTF
>NA|TRBJ2-3|TRBD1|TRBV5-1
TGCGCCAGCAGCTTCGGGACAGGGAGCTCAGATACGCAGTATTTT
CASSFGTGSSDTQYF
>NA|TRBJ1-1|TRBD1|TRBV18
TGTGCCAGCTCAACCACCGGGACAGACACTGAAGCTTTCTTT
CASSTTGTDTEAFF
>NA|TRBJ2-1|TRBD2|TRBV6-5
TGTGCCAGCAGTCTAGCGGGCAGCTCCTACAATGAGCAGTTCTTC
CASSLAGSSYNEQFF
>NA|TRBJ2-2|NA|TRBV29-1
TGCAGCGCTGAAGGAGGCTTCACCGGGGAGCTGTTTTTT
CSAEGGFTGELFF
>NA|TRBJ2-7|TRBD2|TRBV28
TGTGCCAGCAGTTTGGGGGGGGAGGACTACGAGCAGTACTTC
CASSLGGEDYEQYF
>NA|TRBJ2-3|TRBD1|TRBV9
TGTGCCAGCAGCGTAGCTCCCCAGACAGGGAGCACAGATACGCAGTATTTT
CASSVAPQTGSTDTQYF
>NA|TRBJ2-1|NA|TRBV10-3
TGTGCCATCAGTGGGGCCGGGGTTGGTGAGCAGTTCTTC
CAISGAGVGEQFF
>NA|TRBJ1-1|NA|TRBV2
TGTGCCAGCAGTGAACGGCGCTCGGGTGGCACTGAAGCTTTCTTT
CASSERRSGGTEAFF
>NA|TRBJ2-5|TRBD1|TRBV6-1
TGTGCCAGCAGTGCTACCGGGACAGCTTACCAAGAGACCCAGTACTTC
CASSATGTAYQETQYF
>NA|TRBJ2-1|TRBD2|TRBV7-9
TGTGCCAGCAGCTTTAGCGGGAGTTCTTTCAATGAGCAGTTCTTC
CASSFSGSSFNEQFF
>NA|TRBJ2-1|TRBD1|TRBV5-1
TGCGCCAGCAGCTCTTACAGGGGGCGCGGCAATGAGCAGTTCTTC
CASSSYRGRGNEQFF
>NA|TRBJ2-1|NA|TRBV28
TGTGCCAGCAGCTCCCCCGGGGGTAGCGGCTACAATGAGCAGTTCTTC
CASSSPGGSGYNEQFF
>NA|TRBJ2-2|NA|TRBV29-1
TGCAGCGTTGGTGGCCACACCGGGGAGCTGTTTTTT
CSVGGHTGELFF
>NA|TRBJ2-2|NA|TRBV2
TGTGCCAGCAGCCCAACAGGGACCGGGGAGCTGTTTTTT
CASSPTGTGELFF
>NA|TRBJ2-1|NA|TRBV7-8
TGTGCCAGCTCTGCCTCCTACTCCTACAATGAGCAGTTCTTC
CASSASYSYNEQFF
>once|TRBJ2-7|TRBD1|TRBV7-2
TGTGCCAGCAGGGTGGGACAGGGAACCTACGAGCAGTACTTC
CASRVGQGTYEQYF
>NA|TRBJ1-2|NA|TRBV7-2
TGTGCCAGCAGCCCGGCGGTAGCCTCCGGCTACACCTTC
CASSPAVASGYTF
>NA|TRBJ2-3|NA|TRBV28
TGTGCCAGCAGTCCGCTCCGGGATACGCAGTATTTT
CASSPLRDTQYF
>NA|TRBJ2-7|NA|TRBV9
TGTGCCAGCAGCCCTGTTAGCGGATTCCACGAGCAGTACTTC
CASSPVSGFHEQYF
>NA|TRBJ1-4|NA|TRBV10-3
TGTGCCATCAGTGAGTACAAAAATGAAAAACTGTTTTTT
CAISEYKNEKLFF
>NA|TRBJ2-5|NA|TRBV4-2
TGTGCCAGCAGCCAAGATGGGGCCGGGCGAGAGACCCAGTACTTC
CASSQDGAGRETQYF
>NA|TRBJ2-7|NA|TRBV28
TGTGCCAGCAGTTCGGCCTACGAGCAGTACTTC
CASSSAYEQYF
>NA|TRBJ1-5|NA|TRBV19
TGTGCCAGTAGTATAGGGGGGCACCAGCCCCAGCATTTT
CASSIGGHQPQHF
>once|TRBJ1-2|NA|TRBV7-2
TGTGCCAGCAGCGGGCAGGCAGGGACACTGGGATATGGCTACACCTTC
CASSGQAGTLGYGYTF
>NA|TRBJ1-2|NA|TRBV4-2
TGTGCCAGCAGCCAAGAAGGGGGCTATGGCTACACCTTC
CASSQEGGYGYTF
>NA|TRBJ1-4|TRBD1|TRBV7-6
TGTGCCAGCAGCTTAGACCCCACACAGGGGGCGGGGGAAAAACTGTTTTTT
CASSLDPTQGAGEKLFF
>NA|TRBJ2-1|TRBD2|TRBV9
TGTGCCAGCAGCGTTCAAGCGGGAGTAGGTAGTGAGCAGTTCTTC
CASSVQAGVGSEQFF